The 20 T cell receptor beta chains below were found in one sample sequenced in a study of glioma-infiltrating T cells. The iRepertoire nested amplicon-rescue multiplex PCR amplified TCR alpha and beta CDR3s from RNA. One entry per CDR3 protein results from TCRdb running MiXCR on the multiplex PCR reads. The repertoire includes some 11,000 distinct CDR3 sequences, about 26% of them detected once, and about two fifths sits in the top ten. The sample comprised glioma tissue, nonneoplastic brain tissue, or PBMCs (not recorded which). The origin of the receptors is a human donor with low-grade glioma or glioblastoma, undergoing nonglioma brain surgery, or in good health (not recorded which).

The chain combines TRBV11-2 with TRBJ2-1; TRBD1 aligns across 8 bases. Germline V gene sequence: CDR1 SGHAT, CDR2 FQNNGV. J was trimmed by 10 bases and V by 1 base; bases with no gene match: 6. The CDR3 contains 14 residues. CDR3 DNA: TGTGCCAGCAGCTTAGGGACAGGGACCGGCGAGCAGTTCTTC. Protein: CASSLGTGTGEQFF.

This clonotype appeared many times. The gene calls are TRBV20-1 and TRBJ2-7; 12 bases fit TRBD2. Germline lookup yields CDR1 DFQATT and CDR2 SNEGSKA (reference sequence). J lost 5 bases, V lost 5 bases, and 7 bases had no gene match. The CDR3 totals 14 residues. The CDR3: CSAPTSGSRDEQYF. DNA for the CDR3: TGCAGTGCTCCGACTAGCGGGAGTAGGGACGAGCAGTACTTC.

The table lists this clonotype with a few counts. The V call is TRBV3-1, the J call TRBJ2-2; D is unclear. The germline V gene has CDR1 LGHDT and CDR2 YNNKEL (reference sequence). The V end lost 3 bases, the J end lost 6 bases, and 2 bases lay between the germline ends. This CDR3 has 11 residues. CDR3 sequence (DNA): TGTGCCAGCAGCCACCCCGGGGAGCTGTTTTTT. It encodes CASSHPGELFF.

This clonotype counts as medium-sized. The chain employs TRBV6-1 and TRBJ2-3; TRBD1 matches 8 bases. Germline V gives CDR1 MNHNS, CDR2 SASEGT. J gave up 4 bases and V 7 bases, and 7 bases lay outside the gene matches. The CDR3 is 14 amino acids. The CDR3 sequence: CASTVGQGADTQYF. CDR3 DNA: TGTGCCAGCACCGTAGGACAGGGAGCAGATACGCAGTATTTT.

This clonotype was found many times. The genes are TRBV20-1 and TRBJ2-7, with D unresolved. The CDR3 has 15 amino acids. CDR1 is DFQATT and CDR2 is SNEGSKA in the germline V gene (reference sequence). Deletions cut 1 base from V and 5 bases from J, with 18 bases between. The CDR3 here is CSARGLRSTLNEQYF. The CDR3 region has the DNA TGCAGTGCTAGAGGCCTCAGATCAACGCTGAACGAGCAGTACTTC.

This clonotype was seen only a few times. The chain couples TRBV7-3 to TRBJ1-3, with unresolved D. Germline CDR1 reads SGHTA; CDR2 reads FQGTGA. V lost 3 bases, J lost 3 bases, and 6 bases lay in between. The CDR3 runs 13 residues. Written as DNA, the CDR3 is TGTGCCAGCAGCTTGGACGGTGGAAACACCATATATTTT. Its translation is CASSLDGGNTIYF. Looking up the rest from reference TRBV7-3 and TRBJ1-3 gives the full variable domain: GAGVSQTPSNKVTEKGKYVELRCDPISGHTALYWYRQSLGQGPEFLIYFQGTGAADDSGLPNDRFFAVRPEGSVSTLKIQRTERGDSAVYLCASSLDGGNTIYFGEGSWLTVV.

There are many counts of this clonotype. The chain carries TRBV6-1 and TRBJ2-4, with D perhaps TRBD2 (6 bases). Germline CDR1 is MNHNS and CDR2 is SASEGT. Trimming left V 3 bases short and J 1 base short, with 13 bases between. This CDR3 has 16 amino acids. The CDR3 region is CASSDPSAGAKNIQYF. Written as DNA, the CDR3 is TGTGCCAGCAGTGATCCGAGCGCGGGGGCCAAAAACATTCAGTACTTC.

This clonotype was observed at least ten times. The chain couples TRBV27 to TRBJ1-6, with unresolved D. CDR3 length: 16 residues. CDR1 is MNHEY and CDR2 is SMNVEV in the germline V gene (reference sequence). Trimming stripped 3 bases from V and 0 bases from J, with 9 bases between. Written as DNA, the CDR3 is TGTGCCAGCAGTTTCGGTCAGAGCTCCTATAATTCACCCCTCCACTTT. This translates into CASSFGQSSYNSPLHF.

There are a few counts of this clonotype. V usage is TRBV2 and J usage is TRBJ2-3; possibly TRBD2 for D (5 bases). This CDR3 is built from 13 residues. Looked up from germline, CDR1 is SNHLY and CDR2 is FYNNEI. The V end was cut by 6 bases, the J end by 5 bases, with 12 bases between. CDR3 region: CASRVEREDTQYF. CDR3 DNA sequence: TGTGCCAGCAGAGTCGAGAGGGAAGATACGCAGTATTTT.

The chain couples TRBV18 to TRBJ1-1, with 9 bases matching TRBD1. Unmatched junction bases numbered 5, after V lost 3 bases and J lost 3 bases. The CDR3 loop spans 15 amino acids. Germline lookup yields CDR1 KGHSH and CDR2 LQKENI. CDR3 bases: TGTGCCAGCTCACCTGGACAGGGGCCTTACACTGAAGCTTTCTTT. It is translated as CASSPGQGPYTEAFF.

CDR3 in amino acids: CASSLAGGELSYEQYF. The CDR3 region has the DNA TGTGCCAGCAGCTTAGCGGGGGGGGAACTCTCCTACGAGCAGTACTTC. This chain links TRBV7-9 with TRBJ2-7, with 7 bases identical to TRBD2. V dropped 0 bases and J dropped 0; count of bases not matched to a gene: 5. The CDR3 has 16 amino acids. Germline-derived CDR1 and CDR2 are SEHNR and FQNEAQ (reference sequence).

Many counts were recorded for this clonotype. V gene TRBV20-1 combines with J gene TRBJ1-4; D call uncertain. This CDR3 is 14 amino acids long. V was cut by 0 bases and J by 5 bases, with 10 bases left in between. The V gene's germline CDR1 is DFQATT and CDR2 SNEGSKA (reference sequence). CDR3 nucleotide sequence: TGCAGTGCTAGAGATGGTTCGGCGAATGAAAAACTGTTTTTT. Protein: CSARDGSANEKLFF.

This clonotype is categorized as medium-sized (0.01 to 0.1%). The V call is TRBV6-1, the J call TRBJ1-1; D call uncertain. Germline V gene lookup returns CDR1 MNHNS and CDR2 SASEGT. The CDR3 sequence is 15 residues long. Trimming left V 5 bases short and J 5 bases short, with 18 bases between. The CDR3 DNA reads as TGTGCCAGCAGTATCGCAAGAAGGGTGAGGACTGAAGCTTTCTTT. Translation gives CASSIARRVRTEAFF.

The rearrangement uses TRBV11-1 and TRBJ2-1; 7 nucleotides line up with TRBD1. The CDR3 sequence is 16 residues long. The ends lost 1 base at V and 2 bases at J; junction bases unmatched: 5. Looked up from germline, CDR1 is SGHAT and CDR2 is FQDESV (reference sequence). DNA for the CDR3: TGTGCCAGCAGCTTAGACGCAGGGGGAACCTACAATGAGCAGTTCTTC. Its translation is CASSLDAGGTYNEQFF. The entire variable domain, with the rest obtained from reference TRBV11-1 and TRBJ2-1, is as follows: EAEVAQSPRYKITEKSQAVAFWCDPISGHATLYWYRQILGQGPELLVQFQDESVVDDSQLPKDRFSAERLKGVDSTLKIQPAELGDSAMYLCASSLDAGGTYNEQFFGPGTRLTVL.

This clonotype has at least ten counts. This chain joins TRBV6-1 and TRBJ2-7, with D perhaps TRBD2 (6 bases). Germline V gene data show CDR1 as MNHNS and CDR2 as SASEGT. Trimming shortened V by 5 bases and J by 5 bases, and 19 bases separated the two germline ends. The CDR3 spans 15 residues. In nucleotides, the CDR3 is TGTGCCAGCAGTTCGATCCGGGACTCCGCTCACGAGCAGTACTTC. Translating it yields CASSSIRDSAHEQYF.

This clonotype was detected ten times or more. The chain carries TRBV20-1 and TRBJ2-5; TRBD1 matches 7 bases. The junction had 6 bases not matched to a gene; V was cut back by 3 bases and J by 2 bases. Germline-derived CDR1 and CDR2 are DFQATT and SNEGSKA (reference sequence). This CDR3 has 14 amino acids. Here the CDR3 reads CSASTGALQETQYF. Written as DNA, the CDR3 is TGCAGTGCTAGCACAGGGGCCCTACAAGAGACCCAGTACTTC.

This clonotype was seen many times. The CDR3, as DNA: TGTGCCAGCGGAGACGGGAGGGCCTACAATGAGCAGTTCTTC. It specifies CASGDGRAYNEQFF. V and J are TRBV27 and TRBJ2-1; 8 nucleotides match TRBD2. The junction had 5 bases not matched to a gene; V was cut back by 8 bases and J by 2 bases. This CDR3 region has 14 residues. In germline, CDR1 is MNHEY, CDR2 SMNVEV (reference sequence).

Remarks on this clonotype: This may be a read error: a much more frequent sequence differs by one nucleotide. This chain uses TRBV20-1 with TRBJ2-7; 8 bases align to TRBD2. CDR1 DFQATT and CDR2 SNEGSKA come from the germline V gene (reference sequence). The CDR3 is 17 residues long. Trimming took 4 bases from V and 7 from J; bases not matched to a gene: 21. The DNA of the CDR3 is TGCAGTGCTACGGGGGCTTCGGCGGGAGGATCCTACAATGAGCAGTACTTC. This sequence encodes CSATGASAGGSYNEQYF.

This clonotype occurred many times. The chain carries TRBV27 and TRBJ1-5, with 7 bases aligning to TRBD1. The CDR3 totals 15 residues. Per germline, CDR1 MNHEY and CDR2 SMNVEV (reference sequence). J gave up 5 bases and V 2 bases, and 6 bases lay outside the gene matches. The CDR3 DNA reads TGTGCCAGCAGTTTACTCGGGACAGACGATCAGCCCCAGCATTTT. This encodes CASSLLGTDDQPQHF.

This clonotype was counted many times. The rearrangement joins TRBV7-9 to TRBJ2-3; D not certain. CDR1 SEHNR and CDR2 FQNEAQ come from the germline V gene (reference sequence). This CDR3 contains 13 residues. Trimming pared 4 bases from V and 0 bases from J, leaving 5 bases between. The CDR3: CASSSDSTDTQYF. CDR3 DNA sequence: TGTGCCAGCAGCTCAGACAGCACAGATACGCAGTATTTT.